A single sample gave rise to the 13 T cell receptor beta chains below, sequenced in a study of T-cell memory formation after mild COVID-19. TCRdb redid the calling of the 5' RACE reads with MiXCR, one entry per CDR3 protein. The sample carries some 280,000 distinct CDR3 sequences, around 15% recorded once. The sample taken for sequencing was PBMCs or a T cell subset sorted from them (not recorded which). These receptor sequences come from a man aged 18 to 29 who had mild COVID-19 (a few samples of this study predate the infection). Cell type and time point are not known.

The rearrangement links TRBV12-3 or TRBV12-4 to TRBJ2-7; the match to TRBD2 covers 12 bases. The CDR3 runs to 14 residues. The V segment lost 6 bases and the J segment 4 bases; nucleotides outside the gene matches: 4. Written as DNA, the CDR3 is TGTGCCAGCAGAGTGACTAGCGGGGGTTACGAGCAGTACTTC. Translated: CASRVTSGGYEQYF.

This clonotype appeared a single time. The genes are TRBV14 and TRBJ1-2; D possibly corresponds to TRBD1 (5 bases). This CDR3 comprises 15 residues. Trimming cost V 3 bases and J 3 bases, with 14 bases left between them. In germline, CDR1 is SGHDN, CDR2 FVKESK. The CDR3 DNA reads as TGTGCCAGCAGCCATCTGGGGGAAGCAGACTATGGCTACACCTTC. Translation: CASSHLGEADYGYTF.

This chain links TRBV5-1 with TRBJ1-6, with a possible D match to TRBD1 (5 bases). V was cut by 0 bases and J by 14 bases, with 18 bases left in between. Germline lookup yields CDR1 SGHRS and CDR2 YFSETQ. The length of the CDR3 is 15 residues. Written as DNA, the CDR3 is TGCGCCAGCAGCTTGGGAACAGGCGGAGGTCTGGCCCTCCACTTT. Encoded protein: CASSLGTGGGLALHF. Based on the CDR3 plus reference TRBV5-1 and TRBJ1-6, the full variable domain is KAGVTQTPRYLIKTRGQQVTLSCSPISGHRSVSWYQQTPGQGLQFLFEYFSETQRNKGNFPGRFSGRQFSNSRSEMNVSTLELGDSALYLCASSLGTGGGLALHFGNGTRLTVT.

As DNA, the CDR3 is TGTGCCAGCAGTGCTATAGGACCGGATCAGCCCCAGCATTTT. Its protein is CASSAIGPDQPQHF. V is TRBV2 and J is TRBJ1-5; the D is unclear. CDR3 length equals 14 residues. Trimming cost V 4 bases and J 5 bases, with 12 bases left between them. The germline CDR1 and CDR2 sequences are SNHLY and FYNNEI.

The genes are TRBV7-2 and TRBJ2-1; maybe TRBD2 (7 bases). Germline loops: CDR1 SGHTA, CDR2 FQGNSA. The CDR3 is 12 amino acids. The V end was cut by 11 bases, the J end by 5 bases, with 13 bases between. CDR3 DNA sequence: TGTGCCCTCGGGGGGCCGCACAATGAGCAGTTCTTC. Its protein is CALGGPHNEQFF.

This clonotype was picked up many times. V and J are TRBV7-9 and TRBJ2-3; D not resolved. The CDR3 covers 13 residues. Trimming stripped 5 bases from V and 4 bases from J, with 10 bases between. Germline V lookup: CDR1 SEHNR, CDR2 FQNEAQ (reference sequence). The CDR3 coding sequence is TGTGCCAGCAGCCCCCGCGTTGCAGATACGCAGTATTTT. This translates into CASSPRVADTQYF.

This chain connects TRBV6-5 to TRBJ1-2; 8 nucleotides align to TRBD1. Losses at the gene ends were 10 bases for V and 4 bases for J; bases not matched to a gene: 8. CDR3 length: 13 residues. Germline V gives CDR1 MNHEY, CDR2 SVGAGI. CDR3 loop: CATVATGAYGYTF. CDR3 coding DNA: TGTGCCACCGTAGCGACAGGGGCCTATGGCTACACCTTC.

The gene calls are TRBV7-9 and TRBJ1-2; D ambiguous. Trimming removed 8 bases from V and 8 bases from J, with 24 bases in between. CDR3 length: 15 amino acids. Germline V CDR1 and CDR2: SEHNR, FQNEAQ (reference sequence). The CDR3 nucleotides are TGTGCCAGCCGGCCCAAGGTTGGGAGTCCTGAGGGCTACACCTTC. Amino acids: CASRPKVGSPEGYTF.

The V call is TRBV5-1, the J call TRBJ2-5; D is unresolved. The CDR3 runs 17 residues. Trimming left V 0 bases short and J 5 bases short, with 20 bases between. Germline values: CDR1 SGHRS, CDR2 YFSETQ. CDR3 DNA: TGCGCCAGCAGCTTGGCGTGGGCCGTCCCAGATGGGGAGACCCAGTACTTC. It is translated as CASSLAWAVPDGETQYF.

This clonotype appeared a few times. V usage is TRBV5-1 and J usage is TRBJ1-6; TRBD1 agrees at 8 bases. CDR3 length equals 16 residues. Germline lookup yields CDR1 SGHRS and CDR2 YFSETQ. Germline trimming cut 3 bases from V and 3 bases from J; bases unmatched to any gene: 5. Here the CDR3 DNA reads TGCGCCAGCAGCTGGGCAGGGGGCGGCTATAATTCACCCCTCCACTTT. It yields the protein CASSWAGGGYNSPLHF.

The genes are TRBV7-6 and TRBJ2-5; D ambiguous. The CDR3 is 15 residues long. Germline-derived CDR1 and CDR2 are SGHVS and FNYEAQ. Deletions cut 3 bases from V and 3 bases from J, with 14 bases between. The CDR3 here is CASSFSPRKKETQYF. CDR3 nucleotide sequence: TGTGCCAGCAGCTTTAGCCCACGGAAAAAAGAGACCCAGTACTTC.

The gene calls are TRBV24-1 and TRBJ2-7; 8 nucleotides align to TRBD1. CDR3 size: 15 residues. V was pared by 3 bases and J by 4 bases, with 7 bases of the junction left unmatched. CDR1 KGHDR and CDR2 SFDVKD come from the germline V gene. In nucleotides, the CDR3 is TGTGCCACCAGTGATACAGGGGGAGGCCCTTACGAGCAGTACGTC. This translates into CATSDTGGGPYEQYV.

The chain combines TRBV4-3 with TRBJ2-5; D is perhaps TRBD1 (6 bases). CDR3 length equals 14 residues. The V end lost 4 bases, the J end lost 5 bases, and 14 bases lay between the germline ends. Germline loops: CDR1 LGHNA, CDR2 YSLEER. For the CDR3, the DNA is TGCGCCAGCAGCCGTGGACAGTCCAGGGAGACCCAGTACTTC. Translation: CASSRGQSRETQYF.